Following are 3 T cell receptor beta chains from one sample sequenced in a study of shared clonotypes between healthy human individuals. Clones were sequenced by immunoSEQ multiplex PCR, and TCRdb holds only the in-frame ones, with some missing. The repertoire holds under 650,000 clones, with 90% to 97% as singletons. Sequenced sample: naive CD4+ T cells sorted from blood. Indicated subset: CD45RA+ positively selected. These TCRs come from a woman aged 25 to 39 in good health.

The chain couples TRBV27 to TRBJ1-1, with 7 bases lining up with TRBD1. The CDR3 contains 14 residues. The J segment lost 4 bases and the V segment lost 6 bases, leaving 8 bases of the junction unmatched. Germline CDR1 is MNHEY and CDR2 is SMNVEV (reference sequence). The CDR3 region is CASRGTTGSTEAFF. As DNA, the CDR3 is TGTGCCAGCAGGGGGACGACAGGGAGCACTGAAGCTTTCTTT.

The chain joins TRBV19 to TRBJ2-5, with D maybe TRBD2 (5 bases). Germline lookup yields CDR1 LNHDA and CDR2 SQIVND (reference sequence). The CDR3 totals 15 residues. V lost 2 bases to trimming and J lost 4 bases, with 14 bases between them. The CDR3 coding sequence is TGTGCCAGTAGTATAAATAGGGCGGGTTTAGAGACCCAGTACTTC. This translates into CASSINRAGLETQYF.

This chain joins TRBV7-9 and TRBJ1-3; TRBD1 is a possible D gene (5 bases). Between the trimmed V and J ends, which lost 5 bases and 3 bases, there was a span of 11 bases. Germline loops: CDR1 SEHNR, CDR2 FQNEAQ (reference sequence). The CDR3 spans 14 residues. The CDR3 DNA is TGTGCCAGCAGCCTGACAGAACTTGGAAACACCATATATTTT. Translating it yields CASSLTELGNTIYF. The full variable domain, its missing parts supplied by reference TRBV7-9 and TRBJ1-3, is DTGVSQNPRHKITKRGQNVTFRCDPISEHNRLYWYRQTLGQGPEFLTYFQNEAQLEKSRLLSDRFSAERPKGSFSTLEIQRTEQGDSAMYLCASSLTELGNTIYFGEGSWLTVV.